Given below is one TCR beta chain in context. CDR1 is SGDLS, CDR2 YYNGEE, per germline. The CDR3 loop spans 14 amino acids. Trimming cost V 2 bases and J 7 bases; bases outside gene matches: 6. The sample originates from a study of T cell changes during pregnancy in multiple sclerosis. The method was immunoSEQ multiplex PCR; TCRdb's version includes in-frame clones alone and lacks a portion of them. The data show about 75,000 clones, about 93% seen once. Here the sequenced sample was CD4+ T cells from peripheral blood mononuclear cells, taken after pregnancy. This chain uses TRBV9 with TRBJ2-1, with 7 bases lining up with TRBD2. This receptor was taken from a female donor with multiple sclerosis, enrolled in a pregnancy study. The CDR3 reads CASSVRGEWNEQFF. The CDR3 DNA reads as TGTGCCAGCAGCGTCCGGGGGGAATGGAATGAGCAGTTCTTC.